This record concerns one T cell receptor beta chain sequence. Its target is not known. cDNA came from about 0.46 to 1 ug RNA primed by random hexamers. TCRdb re-called the immunoSEQ multiplex PCR reads through MiXCR, storing one row per CDR3 protein. The sample records some 200,000 distinct CDR3 sequences, around 93% being singletons. This sample was included in a study of CD8 T cells in Susac syndrome. The wider study: Treatment at blood withdrawal was none, corticosteroids, or intravenous immunoglobulin alone in Susac syndrome patients. General study results and limits: The relatively small number of individuals in the TCR sequencing and HLA analysis was acknowledged by the study. Within total CD8+ repertoires, around 15 Susac-specific public clones were found, and within CD8+ TEMRA repertoires, about 5.

Negative isolation yielded the CD8+ and CD4+ T cells, while FACS enriched the TEMRA cells. Sequencing input: CD8+ T cells from PBMCs. This clonotype originated in a human donor with Susac syndrome.

In DNA form, the CDR3 reads TGCAGTGCTAGAGGGATGGTTATAGGTGTTAATTCACCCCTCCACTTT. Translated: CSARGMVIGVNSPLHF. This chain links TRBV20-1 with TRBJ1-6; D remains ambiguous. Germline V gives CDR1 DFQATT, CDR2 SNEGSKA (reference sequence). This CDR3 comprises 16 residues. Trimming removed 1 base from V and 6 bases from J, with 16 bases in between.